These T cell receptor beta chains were read from a single sample in a study of T-cell reconstitution after alpha-beta-depleted transplantation in children. MiXCR, run by TCRdb on the PCR reads, gives a single entry per CDR3 protein. The profile covers a few hundred thousand distinct CDR3 sequences, with 27% appearing a single time and 30% to 45% taken by the ten largest. This material consisted of PBMCs, taken before TCRalphabeta/CD19-depleted stem cell transplant. The receptors stem from a boy in the first two years of life with Wiskott-Aldrich syndrome, due to receive a stem cell transplant. Each CDR3 is given with its conserved first and last residue. D genes are given only for firm matches. The listing skips clone size in some rows; elsewhere it reads once, few, many or a size class.

TRBV20-1	.	.	TRBJ2-3	TGCAGTGCTAGAGTTTTTGGAAGCACAGATACGCAGTATTTT	CSARVFGSTDTQYF
TRBV10-3	.	.	TRBJ2-7	TGTGCCATCAGTGAGAGGCGCACGGCCTACGAGCAGTACTTC	CAISERRTAYEQYF
TRBV27	.	TRBD1	TRBJ2-7	TGTGCCAGTAGTTTTCACACTCCGGGACAGCCTTTAGATAGATGGTACGAGCAGTACTTC	CASSFHTPGQPLDRWYEQYF
TRBV28	.	TRBD1	TRBJ1-2	TGTGCCAGCACCACCGGGACAGGGTATAACTATGGCTACACCTTC	CASTTGTGYNYGYTF
TRBV12-3/TRBV12-4	few	.	TRBJ1-4	TGTGCCAGCAGGGCATCCGGGACACGGCTGTTTTTT	CASRASGTRLFF
TRBV29-1	few	TRBD1	TRBJ2-1	TGCAGCGTTGGACAGGGTTACTACAATGAGCAGTTCTTC	CSVGQGYYNEQFF
TRBV10-3	many	TRBD2	TRBJ2-1	TGTGCCATCAGTGAGTATCCGCCCGGGACTACCAACAATGAGCAGTTCTTC	CAISEYPPGTTNNEQFF
TRBV30	.	.	TRBJ1-1	TGTGCCTGGAGTGAAAAGCAGCAGTTGAACACTGAAGCTTTCTTT	CAWSEKQQLNTEAFF
TRBV18	.	TRBD1	TRBJ2-3	TGTGCCAGCTCACCAGGACAGGGGATTATAGATACGCAGTATTTT	CASSPGQGIIDTQYF
TRBV7-2	.	.	TRBJ2-3	TGTGCCAGCAGCTTAGTCATGGCAGATACGCAGTATTTT	CASSLVMADTQYF
TRBV20-1	.	TRBD2	TRBJ2-3	TGCAGTGCTAGCGGCGGGAGCGCAGATACGCAGTATTTT	CSASGGSADTQYF
TRBV5-1	.	.	TRBJ2-5	TGCGCCAGCGGGCTGGGAGAGACCCAGTACTTC	CASGLGETQYF
TRBV2	.	.	TRBJ2-7	TGTGCCAGCAGTGAAGGTGGGGGCTCCTACTCCTACGAGCAGTACTTC	CASSEGGGSYSYEQYF
TRBV7-6	few	.	TRBJ2-3	TGTGCCAGCAGCTTTTCCGGCAGCGGACTTCGCACAGATACGCAGTATTTT	CASSFSGSGLRTDTQYF
TRBV20-1	few	TRBD1	TRBJ2-1	TGCAGTGCTAGAGGGACAGGGGGCTCTGATGAGCAGTTCTTC	CSARGTGGSDEQFF
TRBV12-3/TRBV12-4	few	TRBD2	TRBJ2-3	TGTGCCAGCACCCCTAGGACTAGCGGCACAGATACGCAGTATTTT	CASTPRTSGTDTQYF
TRBV12-3/TRBV12-4	.	TRBD2	TRBJ2-2	TGTGCCAGCAGTGGGCTTTTCCGTAGCGGGACCGGGGAGCTGTTTTTT	CASSGLFRSGTGELFF
TRBV20-1	few	.	TRBJ2-5	TGCAGTGCAAAAGTTCCGGGGCAAGAGACCCAGTACTTC	CSAKVPGQETQYF
TRBV12-3/TRBV12-4	few	.	TRBJ2-4	TGTGCCAGCAGTTTCCTCAGTTCGAACATTCAGTACTTC	CASSFLSSNIQYF
TRBV10-2	few	TRBD1	TRBJ2-5	TGCGCCAGCAGTCCATGGACAGGGAATACCCGGTACCAAGAGACCCAGTACTTC	CASSPWTGNTRYQETQYF
TRBV28	.	TRBD1	TRBJ2-1	TGTGCCAGCAGAACAGGGGGAAGGAATGAGCAGTTCTTC	CASRTGGRNEQFF
TRBV12-3/TRBV12-4	few	TRBD2	TRBJ2-1	TGTGCCAGCAGTTTGGGCAGCGGGACGATCAATGAGCAGTTCTTC	CASSLGSGTINEQFF
TRBV5-1	few	.	TRBJ2-7	TGCGCCAGCAGCTTACGGGGTGTCCCCTACGAGCAGTACTTC	CASSLRGVPYEQYF
TRBV12-3/TRBV12-4	few	TRBD2	TRBJ2-1	TGTGCCAGCAGCTGGAGCGGGAGGGTATACAATGAGCAGTTCTTC	CASSWSGRVYNEQFF
TRBV28	few	.	TRBJ2-7	TGTGCCAGCAGTTTCCCAGGGTACTACGAGCAGTACTTC	CASSFPGYYEQYF
TRBV10-3	few	.	TRBJ1-3	TGTGCCATCTCTGTTCTCTCTGGAAACACCATATATTTT	CAISVLSGNTIYF
TRBV5-1	.	.	TRBJ2-3	TGCGCCAGCAGTCAGACAGGAGGGGCAGATACGCAGTATTTT	CASSQTGGADTQYF
TRBV9	.	.	TRBJ2-7	TGTGCCAGCAGCGTAGATTTGCTGGGCGAGCAGTACTTC	CASSVDLLGEQYF
TRBV11-1	.	.	TRBJ1-1	TGTGCCAGCAGCTCCCCGACAAAGTTTGAAGCTTTCTTT	CASSSPTKFEAFF
TRBV5-1	.	.	TRBJ1-2	TGCGCCAGCAGCCATGGCTATGGCTACACCTTC	CASSHGYGYTF
TRBV5-1	.	TRBD2	TRBJ2-7	TGCGCCAGCAGATCCAGCGGGGTTCCATCCTACGAGCAGTACTTC	CASRSSGVPSYEQYF
TRBV6-2/TRBV6-3	.	.	TRBJ2-1	TGTGCCAGCAGTTACATTGTGGGAGCTGGGCAGTTCTTC	CASSYIVGAGQFF
TRBV5-1	few	.	TRBJ2-2	TGCGCCAGCAGCTTGCCCGGTACCAGGACAGCGAACACCGGGGAGCTGTTTTTT	CASSLPGTRTANTGELFF
TRBV25-1	few	.	TRBJ2-7	TGTGCCAGCAGTGCCAGGAGCTCCTACGAGCAGTACTTC	CASSARSSYEQYF
TRBV12-3/TRBV12-4	few	TRBD2	TRBJ2-1	TGTGCCAGCAGTTTCAGGACTAGCGGGAGAGCTTACAATGAGCAGTTCTTC	CASSFRTSGRAYNEQFF
TRBV20-1	few	TRBD2	TRBJ2-7	TGCAGTGCTAGAGATAGCGGGAGAGTAGGGTACGAGCAGTACTTC	CSARDSGRVGYEQYF
TRBV20-1	.	.	TRBJ1-2	TGCAGTGCTCCCATACGGGGGTATGGCTACACCTTC	CSAPIRGYGYTF
TRBV20-1	.	.	TRBJ2-7	TGCAGTGCTGGCCCTGGACCCCCGCCGGCCTACGAGCAGTACTTC	CSAGPGPPPAYEQYF
TRBV20-1	.	TRBD2	TRBJ2-1	TGCAGTGCTAGGGGACGGGAGGCTGAGCAGTTCTTC	CSARGREAEQFF
TRBV30	.	TRBD2	TRBJ2-1	TGTGCCTGGGCTACTAGCGGGCCAACAAATGAGCAGTTCTTC	CAWATSGPTNEQFF
TRBV18	.	.	TRBJ2-5	TGTGCCAGCTCAAATTACGTTAAAGAGACCCAGTACTTC	CASSNYVKETQYF
TRBV12-3/TRBV12-4	few	.	TRBJ1-1	TGTGCCAGCAGTTTTACATGGCAGCTGAACACTGAAGCTTTCTTT	CASSFTWQLNTEAFF
TRBV7-2	few	TRBD1	TRBJ1-2	TGTGCCAGCAGCTATCGGACAGGGGGTTATTATGGCTACACCTTC	CASSYRTGGYYGYTF
TRBV20-1	.	TRBD2	TRBJ2-4	TGCAGTGCTAGGAACCTTCTAGCGGGAGGTAGATGGGACATTCAGTACTTC	CSARNLLAGGRWDIQYF
TRBV5-1	.	.	TRBJ2-1	TGCGCCAGCAGCTTGGGCAACCACAATGAGCAGTTCTTC	CASSLGNHNEQFF
TRBV5-6	few	TRBD2	TRBJ2-3	TGTGCCAGCAGTTCCGGACTAGCGGGAGGGCCGCTCGGCACAGATACGCAGTATTTT	CASSSGLAGGPLGTDTQYF
TRBV28	few	.	TRBJ1-1	TGTGCCAGCAGCCCCGGGGGGAGGACTGAAGCTTTCTTT	CASSPGGRTEAFF
TRBV20-1	few	TRBD2	TRBJ2-5	TGCAGTGCCCCCCAGGCGACTAGCGGGAGGGAGACCCAGTACTTC	CSAPQATSGRETQYF
TRBV29-1	.	TRBD1	TRBJ1-2	TGCAGCGTAAGCGACAGGGGGCGCAACTATGGCTACACCTTC	CSVSDRGRNYGYTF
TRBV29-1	.	TRBD2	TRBJ2-1	TGCAGCGTCGTAGGGACTAGCGGGACCAAGCAGTTCTTC	CSVVGTSGTKQFF
TRBV28	.	TRBD2	TRBJ2-7	TGTGCCAGCAGGCGGGCGGGGGGAAAAGAGCAGTACTTC	CASRRAGGKEQYF
TRBV28	.	TRBD2	TRBJ2-5	TGTGCCAGCACCACCCGGACTAGCGGGTCTCGAGAGACCCAGTACTTC	CASTTRTSGSRETQYF
TRBV11-2	.	TRBD1	TRBJ2-5	TGTGCCAGCAGCTTAGATAGGACAGGCCAGTACTTC	CASSLDRTGQYF
TRBV5-1	.	TRBD1	TRBJ2-7	TGCGCCAGCAGCTTGGATCCGGGACAGCATCCCTACGAGCAGTACTTC	CASSLDPGQHPYEQYF
TRBV20-1	few	.	TRBJ2-3	TGCAGTGTCCCGTCAGATACGCAGTATTTT	CSVPSDTQYF
TRBV5-1	few	.	TRBJ2-1	TGCGCCAGCAGCTTGGACACCACTTCCCCGGCGGGGGCCTCCTACAATGAGCAGTTCTTC	CASSLDTTSPAGASYNEQFF
TRBV24-1	.	TRBD1	TRBJ2-5	TGTGCCACCAGTGACCCCAGGGGGAACCAAGAGACCCAGTACTTC	CATSDPRGNQETQYF
TRBV27	.	.	TRBJ1-1	TGTGCCAGCAGGCCGCAGGGATACACTGAAGCTTTCTTT	CASRPQGYTEAFF
TRBV29-1	few	TRBD2	TRBJ2-1	TGCAGCGCAAGCGGGAGGATGAACAATGAGCAGTTCTTC	CSASGRMNNEQFF
TRBV10-1	.	.	TRBJ2-7	TGCGCCAGCAGTGAGTCCGGCAGGGACTACGAGCAGTACTTC	CASSESGRDYEQYF